Listed below are T cell receptor beta chains from one sample, sequenced in a study of cytomegalovirus exposure and HLA in healthy donors. The assay was immunoSEQ multiplex PCR, and TCRdb's table has in-frame clones only and misses some. Among some 150,000 clones listed, 76% were seen once. The sequenced sample was PBMCs. The receptors come from a man between 18 and 35 years old in good health and CMV-seronegative. Each CDR3 is given with its conserved first and last residue. A D gene is named only where the DNA matches it firmly. Rows may omit the clone size; those that give it use once, few, many or a size class.

CDR3 protein: CASSQESGEQYF
CDR3 DNA: TGTGCCAGCAGCCAAGAATCGGGCGAGCAGTACTTC
V gene: TRBV14
D gene: -
clone size: -
J gene: TRBJ2-7

CDR3 protein: CASSIGTSGGTSTDTQYF
CDR3 DNA: TGTGCCAGCAGCATCGGGACTAGCGGGGGCACTAGCACAGATACGCAGTATTTT
V gene: TRBV11-3
D gene: TRBD2
clone size: -
J gene: TRBJ2-3

CDR3 protein: CASRYYPSSTDTQYF
CDR3 DNA: TGTGCCAGCAGGTACTACCCCTCTAGCACAGATACGCAGTATTTT
V gene: TRBV27
D gene: -
clone size: -
J gene: TRBJ2-3

CDR3 protein: CASSARDRVNYEQYF
CDR3 DNA: TGTGCCAGCAGTGCCCGGGACAGGGTCAATTACGAGCAGTACTTC
V gene: TRBV6-1
D gene: TRBD1
clone size: -
J gene: TRBJ2-7

CDR3 protein: CASSYSAGGPNYGYTF
CDR3 DNA: TGTGCCAGCAGTTACTCAGCAGGGGGACCGAACTATGGCTACACCTTC
V gene: TRBV6-6
D gene: TRBD1
clone size: -
J gene: TRBJ1-2

CDR3 protein: CAISEMTVTAEAFF
CDR3 DNA: TGTGCCATCAGTGAAATGACGGTAACAGCTGAAGCTTTCTTT
V gene: TRBV10-3
D gene: -
clone size: -
J gene: TRBJ1-1

CDR3 protein: CASSDSPGSYNEQFF
CDR3 DNA: TGTGCCAGCAGTGACTCGCCGGGGTCCTACAATGAGCAGTTCTTC
V gene: TRBV6-4
D gene: -
clone size: few
J gene: TRBJ2-1

CDR3 protein: CAWKTASGNTIYF
CDR3 DNA: TGTGCCTGGAAGACAGCCTCTGGAAACACCATATATTTT
V gene: TRBV30
D gene: -
clone size: -
J gene: TRBJ1-3

CDR3 protein: CASSPGLASTGELFF
CDR3 DNA: TGTGCCAGCAGCCCCGGACTAGCGAGCACCGGGGAGCTGTTTTTT
V gene: TRBV7-7
D gene: TRBD2
clone size: -
J gene: TRBJ2-2

CDR3 protein: CASSQPTGQGLVPTYEQYF
CDR3 DNA: TGTGCCAGCAGCCAACCTACGGGACAGGGGCTGGTCCCCACCTACGAGCAGTACTTC
V gene: TRBV14
D gene: TRBD1
clone size: -
J gene: TRBJ2-7

CDR3 protein: CASSEWGRANQETQYF
CDR3 DNA: TGTGCCAGCAGTGAGTGGGGCCGGGCTAACCAGGAGACCCAGTACTTC
V gene: TRBV6-1
D gene: -
clone size: -
J gene: TRBJ2-5

CDR3 protein: CASSFDRVSGNTIYF
CDR3 DNA: TGTGCCAGCAGCTTCGACAGGGTCTCTGGAAACACCATATATTTT
V gene: TRBV5-4
D gene: TRBD1
clone size: -
J gene: TRBJ1-3

CDR3 protein: CASSGSGGTGANVLTF
CDR3 DNA: TGCGCCAGCAGTGGCAGCGGGGGAACTGGGGCCAACGTCCTGACTTTC
V gene: TRBV10-1
D gene: TRBD2
clone size: once
J gene: TRBJ2-6

CDR3 protein: CASSLQRASREAFF
CDR3 DNA: TGCGCCAGCAGCCTCCAGAGAGCGTCAAGGGAAGCTTTCTTT
V gene: TRBV4-1
D gene: -
clone size: -
J gene: TRBJ1-1

CDR3 protein: CASSYEEGDYEQYF
CDR3 DNA: TGTGCCAGCAGTTACGAAGAGGGAGATTACGAGCAGTACTTC
V gene: TRBV6-5
D gene: -
clone size: once
J gene: TRBJ2-7

CDR3 protein: CASSQDQASGGYEQYF
CDR3 DNA: TGTGCCAGCAGCCAAGATCAGGCTAGCGGGGGGTACGAGCAGTACTTC
V gene: TRBV4-2
D gene: TRBD2
clone size: -
J gene: TRBJ2-7

CDR3 protein: CALQENNSPLHF
CDR3 DNA: TGTGCTCTACAGGAGAATAATTCACCCCTCCACTTT
V gene: TRBV28
D gene: -
clone size: -
J gene: TRBJ1-6

CDR3 protein: CASSYTTRQGNEQYF
CDR3 DNA: TGTGCCAGCAGTTACACCACCCGACAGGGAAACGAGCAGTACTTC
V gene: TRBV6-5
D gene: TRBD1
clone size: -
J gene: TRBJ2-7

CDR3 protein: CASSPRQGSNTGELFF
CDR3 DNA: TGTGCCAGCAGTCCTCGACAGGGTTCGAACACCGGGGAGCTGTTTTTT
V gene: TRBV6-6
D gene: TRBD1
clone size: -
J gene: TRBJ2-2

CDR3 protein: CASSQQGYGYTF
CDR3 DNA: TGTGCCAGCAGCCAACAGGGTTATGGCTACACCTTC
V gene: TRBV7-9
D gene: -
clone size: -
J gene: TRBJ1-2

CDR3 protein: CSVAGQTSSYEQYF
CDR3 DNA: TGCAGCGTTGCGGGACAGACGAGCTCCTACGAGCAGTACTTC
V gene: TRBV29-1
D gene: TRBD1
clone size: -
J gene: TRBJ2-7

CDR3 protein: CASLPSDWFRETQYF
CDR3 DNA: TGCGCCAGCTTACCCTCGGACTGGTTCCGGGAGACCCAGTACTTC
V gene: TRBV5-1
D gene: -
clone size: -
J gene: TRBJ2-5